Presented here are 8 T cell receptor beta chains from one specimen sequenced in a study of human T cells and chemical hapten exposure (dated by TCRdb to the early 2020s). The time point label of this sample denotes: healthy volunteer bleed at 2 weeks. Total RNA was extracted from unfractionated whole blood that had been collected in Tempus Blood RNA tubes. Library construction relied on RACE. Instrument used: NextSeq 500. TCRdb's own reprocessing of the public reads used fastp at Q25 and MiXCR and kept productive beta chains. Rows with one shared CDR3 protein collapse into an entry with the most common genes and DNA. The sample yields about 130,000 distinct CDR3 sequences; about 9.4% were counted once. In total, the top ten clones hold 1.5% to 2% of the sample. Sequencing was carried out using whole blood. Source of these receptors: a male donor in good health. Some clones in this sample may be carry-over from other donors' samples.

Remarks on this clonotype: The junction differs from germline at one of its ends, possibly a read error. The V call is TRBV15, the J call TRBJ1-5; D is undetermined. The CDR3 runs 13 residues. Germline V gene lookup returns CDR1 LNHNV and CDR2 YYDKDF (reference sequence). CDR3 coding DNA: TGTGTCACCAGCAGACGGGTTGATCAGCCCCAGCATTTT. Translation gives CVTSRRVDQPQHF.

The CDR3 here is CASSTLTGTEQYF. The CDR3 DNA is TGTGCCAGTAGTACCTTAACAGGGACCGAGCAGTACTTC. The chain carries TRBV19 and TRBJ2-7; D perhaps matches TRBD1 (6 bases). Germline V gives CDR1 LNHDA, CDR2 SQIVND (reference sequence). Trimming left V 4 bases short and J 6 bases short, with 13 bases between. The CDR3 is 13 residues long.

This clonotype was seen only a few times. This sequence joins TRBV4-1 and TRBJ2-3; D is uncertain. The V and J ends lost 3 bases and 0 bases respectively, with 13 bases between them. This CDR3 comprises 16 residues. Germline V gene data show CDR1 as MGHRA and CDR2 as YSYEKL. CDR3 bases: TGCGCCAGCAGCCAGATGTCCGGGCCTAGCACAGATACGCAGTATTTT. Amino acid sequence: CASSQMSGPSTDTQYF.

This clonotype was seen a few times. The chain employs TRBV20-1 and TRBJ1-5; 8 bases align to TRBD1. The CDR3 has 15 amino acids. Germline lookup yields CDR1 DFQATT and CDR2 SNEGSKA (reference sequence). Unmatched junction bases numbered 5, after V lost 1 base and J lost 3 bases. CDR3 DNA: TGCAGTGCTAGAGTTCCGACAGGGGACAATCAGCCCCAGCATTTT. Translation gives CSARVPTGDNQPQHF.

This clonotype was found many times. The CDR3 DNA follows: TGTGCCAGCAGCCTGGGACTAGCGGGGTCTAATGAGCAGTTCTTC. Its protein is CASSLGLAGSNEQFF. This chain uses TRBV12-3 or TRBV12-4 with TRBJ2-1, with 13 nucleotides matching TRBD2. The V and J ends lost 6 bases and 7 bases, in that order; junction bases with no gene match: 6. The CDR3 has 15 amino acids.

The table lists this clonotype with a few counts. The chain has TRBV5-1 and TRBJ2-5, with 8 bases aligning to TRBD2. Germline assignment: CDR1 SGHRS and CDR2 YFSETQ. The CDR3 length is 15 residues. V lost 4 bases and J lost 1; bases outside the gene matches: 6. The DNA of the CDR3 is TGCGCCAGCAGCCCGCGGGGGGACCTCCAAGAGACCCAGTACTTC. Its translation: CASSPRGDLQETQYF.

This clonotype was seen only a few times. One end of the junction does not line up with germline, which may come from a read error. The chain has TRBV12-3 or TRBV12-4 and TRBJ1-5, with a possible D match to TRBD1 (6 bases). The CDR3 spans 16 residues. The CDR3 DNA reads TGTGCCAGCACTTTAAGCCCCTCGGACAGTGATCAGCCCCAGCATTTT. This gives the protein CASTLSPSDSDQPQHF.

This clonotype turned up a few times. The V and J genes are TRBV7-2 and TRBJ1-3, with 7 nucleotides matching TRBD1. V lost 4 bases, J lost 8 bases, and 14 bases stayed unmatched. The CDR3 is 16 residues long. The germline V gene has CDR1 SGHTA and CDR2 FQGNSA. This chain's CDR3 is CASSSTRQGGLDTIYF. In DNA, the CDR3 is TGTGCCAGCAGCTCCACGAGACAGGGAGGTTTAGACACCATATATTTT.